This is a list of T cell receptor beta chains from one sample in a study of blood T cell repertoires in COVID-19. The table came from immunoSEQ multiplex PCR; TCRdb's copy has only in-frame clones and leaves some out. The table has more than 200,000 clones, around 82% seen once. Sample: peripheral blood. The origin of the receptors is a man aged 35-49 years with active or convalescent COVID-19. Each CDR3 is given without its conserved first and last residue. Some rows mark clone size as missing; the rest say once, few, many or name a class of expanded clone.

j_call v_call clone_size cdr3_aa
TRBJ2-5 TRBV12-5 . ASGFIEETQY
TRBJ1-2 TRBV19 . ASSIRQEYNYGYT
TRBJ1-1 TRBV7-9 once ASSSGENTEAF
TRBJ2-6 TRBV19 many ATTGHADLGGANVLT
TRBJ1-1 TRBV19 . ASSIGANTEAF
TRBJ1-5 TRBV4-3 . ASSQDSWTGTNQPQH
TRBJ1-5 TRBV19 . ASSIAGAANQPQH
TRBJ2-3 TRBV2 . ASSPLAGFTDTQY
TRBJ1-6 TRBV12-3/TRBV12-4 . ASSFVANSPLH
TRBJ1-6 TRBV19 . ASTAGQEGTSPLH
TRBJ2-5 TRBV30 . AWSKHIPETQY
TRBJ2-3 TRBV24-1 . ATSDPSGSTDTQY
TRBJ2-3 TRBV5-1 . ASSPGLQTDTQY
TRBJ2-7 TRBV5-1 once ASSLEGGIPYEQY
TRBJ1-2 TRBV5-1 few ASSLEGVGYT
TRBJ1-1 TRBV2 . ASRQDRVGTEAF
TRBJ2-3 TRBV11-2 . ASSLGQGSDTQY
TRBJ2-1 TRBV6-4 . ASSDGDNNEQF
TRBJ2-7 TRBV7-9 few ASSLEGGSYEQY
TRBJ2-5 TRBV19 . ASKKREVETQY
TRBJ2-7 TRBV3-1/TRBV3-2 . ASSLGQGPYEQY
TRBJ2-7 TRBV20-1 . SASPAVNSYEQC
TRBJ1-3 TRBV6-5 . ASTDTHSGNTIY
TRBJ1-4 TRBV11-3 . ASSLVTGVEKLF
TRBJ1-5 TRBV7-9 . ASSLGTAGNQPQH
TRBJ2-7 TRBV21-1 . ASSKVWTGSDSYEQY